A selection of T cell receptor beta chains follows, all from one sample in a study of T-cell reconstitution after alpha-beta-depleted transplantation in children. One entry per CDR3 protein results from TCRdb running MiXCR on the PCR reads. The sample includes 480,000 or so distinct CDR3 sequences, over 9.5% of them seen just once. The source material was PBMCs, sampled before TCRalphabeta/CD19-depleted stem cell transplant. These receptors all stem from a child aged 2 to 10 with inherited bone marrow failure, due to receive a stem cell transplant. The CDR3 runs from the conserved cysteine through the conserved F or W. A D gene is named only where the DNA matches it firmly.

TRBD1,TRBV10-3,14,TRBJ2-1,CAISGGTDYNEQFF
NA,TRBV6-2/TRBV6-3,13,TRBJ2-7,CASNNRDSYEQYF
NA,TRBV20-1,12,TRBJ2-7,CSASGSDGEQYF
NA,TRBV7-9,15,TRBJ2-7,CASSLGRAGTYEQYF
NA,TRBV4-3,15,TRBJ1-6,CASSQAARANSPLHF
TRBD2,TRBV12-3/TRBV12-4,13,TRBJ2-7,CASSLGGLAGGNF
NA,TRBV27,12,TRBJ1-1,CASSDRGTEAIF
NA,TRBV11-2,17,TRBJ2-4,CASSSFAGNLAKNIQYF
TRBD2,TRBV7-2,14,TRBJ2-5,CASSLGGGQETQYF
TRBD2,TRBV4-1,18,TRBJ2-1,CASSQGLAGPPAYNEQFF
NA,TRBV20-1,14,TRBJ2-1,CSAPDQISYNEQFF
NA,TRBV6-1,16,TRBJ2-2,CASTPDGRGFTGELFF
NA,TRBV20-1,13,TRBJ1-5,CSARPYQNQPQHF
NA,TRBV11-3,13,TRBJ2-2,CASSNQGSGELFF
TRBD1,TRBV20-1,15,TRBJ1-2,CSAQGGLNPNYGYTF
TRBD1,TRBV10-1,13,TRBJ2-3,CAASDRGTDTQYF
TRBD2,TRBV24-1,17,TRBJ2-7,CATSEGTSGAWGNEQYF
NA,TRBV11-2,18,TRBJ2-1,CASSPQPPYKPPYNEQFF
NA,TRBV27,14,TRBJ2-2,CASKSGPNTGELFF
NA,TRBV29-1,14,TRBJ2-1,CSGGHRASADEQFF
NA,TRBV15,15,TRBJ2-1,CATAKWAGVYNEQFF
NA,TRBV7-9,13,TRBJ2-5,CASSRDPGETQYF
NA,TRBV4-3,17,TRBJ2-6,CASSQGPLSSGANVLTF
TRBD2,TRBV20-1,18,TRBJ2-6,CSARGGEGLLSGANVLTF
NA,TRBV29-1,13,TRBJ2-3,CSVGTLFTDTQYF
NA,TRBV5-1,15,TRBJ2-7,CASSQGTPPSYEQYF
TRBD1,TRBV20-1,14,TRBJ1-1,CSALTGALDTEAFF
NA,TRBV3-1,16,TRBJ2-7,CASSPDPPGLGDEQYF
NA,TRBV15,13,TRBJ1-2,CATSRDTNYGYTF
NA,TRBV6-1,16,TRBJ2-1,CASPGLTLWSCNEQFF
TRBD1,TRBV5-5,13,TRBJ2-7,CASSEGQAYEQYF
TRBD2,TRBV20-1,14,TRBJ2-7,CSAYTSGRASEQYF
TRBD2,TRBV20-1,17,TRBJ2-1,CSARDFTSGITYNEQFF
NA,TRBV6-5,14,TRBJ1-2,CASSYSVHNYGYTF
NA,TRBV7-2,13,TRBJ2-7,CASSFRVLYEQYF
NA,TRBV27,18,TRBJ1-1,CASSLSINWAGGSTEAFF
NA,TRBV15,15,TRBJ2-2,CATSREAGATGELFF
TRBD1,TRBV30,14,TRBJ2-2,CAWRQGTATGELFF
NA,TRBV6-5,13,TRBJ2-3,CASSSGSTDTQYF
NA,TRBV15,17,TRBJ1-1,CATSPRKGLTGFSEAFF
NA,TRBV27,16,TRBJ1-5,CASSLSRQGNNQPQHF
NA,TRBV18,15,TRBJ2-3,CASSPPGFRTDTQYF
NA,TRBV12-3/TRBV12-4,15,TRBJ2-7,CASRRVPGLTNEQYF
NA,TRBV7-9,13,TRBJ1-2,CASSLESGNGYTF
NA,TRBV12-3/TRBV12-4,14,TRBJ1-5,CASSPLGGRQPQHF